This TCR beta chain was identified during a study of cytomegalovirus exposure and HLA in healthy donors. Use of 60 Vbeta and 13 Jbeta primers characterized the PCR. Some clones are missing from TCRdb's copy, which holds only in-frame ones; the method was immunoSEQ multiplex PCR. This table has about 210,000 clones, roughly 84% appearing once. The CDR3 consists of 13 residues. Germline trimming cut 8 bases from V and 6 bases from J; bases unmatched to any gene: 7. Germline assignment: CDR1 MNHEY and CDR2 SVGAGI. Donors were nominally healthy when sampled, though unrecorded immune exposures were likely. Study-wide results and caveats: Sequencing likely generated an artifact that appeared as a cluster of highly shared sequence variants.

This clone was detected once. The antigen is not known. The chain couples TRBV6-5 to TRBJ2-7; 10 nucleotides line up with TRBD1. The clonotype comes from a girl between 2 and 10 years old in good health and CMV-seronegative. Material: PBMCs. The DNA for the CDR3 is TGTGCCAGCCGTGGGACAGGGGAGACCGAGCAGTACTTC. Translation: CASRGTGETEQYF.